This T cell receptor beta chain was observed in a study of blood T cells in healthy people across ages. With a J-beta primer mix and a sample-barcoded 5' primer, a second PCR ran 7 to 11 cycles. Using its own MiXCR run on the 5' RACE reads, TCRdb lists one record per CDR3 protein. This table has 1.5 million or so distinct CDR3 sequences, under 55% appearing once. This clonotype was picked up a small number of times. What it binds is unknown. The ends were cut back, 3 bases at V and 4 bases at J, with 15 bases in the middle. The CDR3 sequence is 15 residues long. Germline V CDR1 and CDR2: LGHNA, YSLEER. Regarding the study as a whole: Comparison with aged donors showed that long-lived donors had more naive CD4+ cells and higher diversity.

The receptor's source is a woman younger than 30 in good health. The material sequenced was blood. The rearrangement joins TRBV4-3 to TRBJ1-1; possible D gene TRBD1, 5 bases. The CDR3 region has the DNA TGCGCCAGCAGCCAGGCGTATATGGGGGGCACTGAAGCTTTCTTT. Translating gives CASSQAYMGGTEAFF.